The text below deals with one T cell receptor beta chain. For TCRbeta, the library was prepared with unique molecular identifiers. TCRdb independently ran MiXCR on the PCR reads; one entry per CDR3 protein. The sample holds 450,000 to 500,000 distinct CDR3 sequences, under 15% seen once. V shed 3 bases and J shed 5 bases, with 7 bases lying between them. Per germline, CDR1 SGHTA and CDR2 FQGNSA. The CDR3 is made up of 13 amino acids. The sample belongs to a study of T-cell reconstitution after alpha-beta-depleted transplantation in children. Sequenced here: PBMCs from the stem cell graft donor, sampled from the stem cell graft. V usage is TRBV7-2 and J usage is TRBJ1-4; D gene ambiguous. This sequence originates from a human donor who donated a stem cell graft to a child with combined immunodeficiency. CDR3 sequence (DNA): TGTGCCAGCAGCTTCCTCCAGAATGAAAAACTGTTTTTT. It is translated as CASSFLQNEKLFF.